This is a list of T cell receptor beta chains from one sample in a study of T cell responses to AZD1222 COVID-19 vaccine. Sequencing used immunoSEQ multiplex PCR; TCRdb keeps in-frame clones, though not all of them. The table includes under 150,000 clones, 70% to 90% detected once. Specimen: peripheral blood, collected 28 days after the second AZD1222 dose. The origin of the receptors is an adult who received the AZD1222 COVID-19 vaccine. Both conserved end residues are part of each CDR3. A D gene is named only where the DNA matches it firmly. Not every row has a clone size; where given, it reads once, few, many or a size class.

-,-,TRBJ2-5,TRBV2,TGTGCCAGCAGTGACCTAGCCGGACCCCTCGACTTC,CASSDLAGPLDF
-,-,TRBJ1-2,TRBV2,TGTGCCAGCAGTGAGGGCCGGGGGGGAGGATATGGCTACACCTTC,CASSEGRGGGYGYTF
-,-,TRBJ1-2,TRBV10-1,TGCGCCAGCAGTGAGGGGGGCCTGCCGAACTATGGCTACACCTTC,CASSEGGLPNYGYTF
-,-,TRBJ1-2,TRBV4-3,TGCGCCAGCAGCCAAGATCCATGGAGGTCTCCTAACTATGGCTACACCTTC,CASSQDPWRSPNYGYTF
-,-,TRBJ1-1,TRBV7-9,TGTGCCAGCAGCCCCGAGAGGAGAACTGAAGCTTTCTTT,CASSPERRTEAFF
-,-,TRBJ2-1,TRBV7-2,TGTGCCAGCAGCTTAATGTACAGCTACAATGAGCAGTTCTTC,CASSLMYSYNEQFF
-,-,TRBJ1-4,TRBV4-1,TGCGCCAGCAGCCAAGATTCAGGGGCTGGGGAAAAACTGTTTTTT,CASSQDSGAGEKLFF
-,-,TRBJ2-3,TRBV6-5,TGTGCCAGCAGTTACCTAGGGGTGGGCGATACGCAGTATTTT,CASSYLGVGDTQYF
-,-,TRBJ1-1,TRBV7-2,TGTGCCAGCAGCTTTGCCCAGGGGATCACTGAAGCTTTCTTT,CASSFAQGITEAFF
-,-,TRBJ1-3,TRBV7-2,TGTGCCAGCAGCTTAGCCGGGGCGGGGCGAAACACCATATATTTT,CASSLAGAGRNTIYF
-,-,TRBJ1-1,TRBV2,TGTGCCAGCAGTGAAAGCAGGGGCTACACTGAAGCTTTCTTT,CASSESRGYTEAFF
-,-,TRBJ1-5,TRBV10-2,TGCGCCAGCAGTGAGCAGGGACGTCAGCCCCAGCATTTT,CASSEQGRQPQHF
-,-,TRBJ2-5,TRBV7-2,TGTGCCAGCAGCTTAGTAGTAGGGCGAGAGACCCAGTACTTC,CASSLVVGRETQYF
-,-,TRBJ1-5,TRBV27,TGTGCCAGCAGCGGCATAGGCAATCAGCCCCAGCATTTT,CASSGIGNQPQHF
-,-,TRBJ2-7,TRBV3-1/TRBV3-2,TGTGCCAGCAGTCGGGACGGACCCTACGAGCAGTACTTC,CASSRDGPYEQYF
-,-,TRBJ1-5,TRBV7-8,TGTGCCAGCAGCGAAGGGTCACAGCCCCAGCATTTT,CASSEGSQPQHF
-,-,TRBJ1-5,TRBV6-5,TGTGCCAGCAGTCTCCTACGTAGCAATCAGCCCCAGCATTTT,CASSLLRSNQPQHF
-,-,TRBJ2-7,TRBV11-2,TGTGCCAGCAGCTTATGGACAGACTCCTACGAGCAGTACTTC,CASSLWTDSYEQYF
-,-,TRBJ1-2,TRBV27,TGTGCCAGCAGGGGCAATAACTATGGCTACACCTTC,CASRGNNYGYTF
-,-,TRBJ1-2,TRBV5-5,TGTGCCAGCAGCTTGGCCACCCGGGATCACTATGGCTACACCTTC,CASSLATRDHYGYTF
-,-,TRBJ1-2,TRBV5-1,TGCGCCAGCAGCCGCACGGGGGCCGAGAGCTATGGCTACACCTTC,CASSRTGAESYGYTF
-,TRBD1,TRBJ1-3,TRBV5-4,TGTGCCAGCAGCTTGGGGGACAGATCTGGAAACACCATATATTTT,CASSLGDRSGNTIYF
-,-,TRBJ1-5,TRBV12-3/TRBV12-4,TGTGCCAGCAGTTTATTGGGTCAGCCCCAGCATTTT,CASSLLGQPQHF
-,-,TRBJ2-1,TRBV10-3,TGTGCCATCAGTCCAATGGACTCCTACAATGAGCAGTTCTTC,CAISPMDSYNEQFF
-,TRBD1,TRBJ1-4,TRBV18,TGTGCCAGCTCACCAGGACAGGGGGATGAAAAACTGTTTTTT,CASSPGQGDEKLFF
-,-,TRBJ1-2,TRBV2,TGTGCCAGCAGTGAACCGGGGCCCAACTATGGCTACACCTTC,CASSEPGPNYGYTF
-,TRBD1,TRBJ1-4,TRBV29-1,TGCAGCGTTGCCACCGGGACAGGGAGAGAAAAACTGTTTTTT,CSVATGTGREKLFF
-,-,TRBJ1-6,TRBV4-1,TGCGCCAGCAGCCCTCGCCCTCACAGGAATTCACCCCTCCACTTT,CASSPRPHRNSPLHF
-,-,TRBJ1-2,TRBV18,TGTGCCAGCTCACCCAACCGACAGTACCCGGGAGGTGGCTACACCTTC,CASSPNRQYPGGGYTF
-,-,TRBJ2-3,TRBV5-1,TGCGCCAGCAGCTTCTACAGGGCAGATACGCAGTATTTT,CASSFYRADTQYF
-,TRBD2,TRBJ2-5,TRBV7-3,TGTGCCAGCAGCCCCACGGGGGGGCGGCAAGAGACCCAGTACTTC,CASSPTGGRQETQYF
-,TRBD1,TRBJ2-3,TRBV5-5,TGTGCCAGCAGCGGTACAGGGGGTGATACGCAGTATTTT,CASSGTGGDTQYF
few,TRBD1,TRBJ2-7,TRBV9,TGTGCCAGCAGCGCAGGACAGGGAAGCTCCTACGAGCAGTACTTC,CASSAGQGSSYEQYF
-,TRBD1,TRBJ2-7,TRBV7-8,TGTGCCAGCAGTCGACAGGGATACGAGCAGTACTTC,CASSRQGYEQYF
-,TRBD1,TRBJ2-3,TRBV18,TGTGCCAGCTCACCTGCCGGGACAGGTAGGACAGATACGCAGTATTTT,CASSPAGTGRTDTQYF
-,-,TRBJ1-5,TRBV30,TGTGCCTGGAGCACAGGGACCGCCTATAGCAATCAGCCCCAGCATTTT,CAWSTGTAYSNQPQHF
-,TRBD2,TRBJ2-7,TRBV2,TGTGCCAGCAGTGTGAAACTAGCGGGAGTCCCCTACGAGCAGTACTTC,CASSVKLAGVPYEQYF